Listed below are T cell receptor beta chains from one sample, sequenced in a study of a mutant IDH1 vaccine in newly diagnosed glioma. Clones were sequenced by immunoSEQ multiplex PCR, and TCRdb holds only the in-frame ones, with some missing. The table shows 40,000 or so clones, with 80% to 90% occurring only once. These receptors lack a known antigen. The specimen was PBMCs, collected from a glioma patient whose treatment included an IDH1 peptide vaccine. The receptors derive from a man in his forties with glioma. Both conserved end residues are part of each CDR3. A D gene is named only where the DNA matches it firmly. Part of the rows lack a size; the others show once, few, many or a class for expanded clones.

CDR3aa	CDR3nt	v_gene	j_gene	d_gene	abundance
CSVERLAEGSSYEQYF	TGCAGCGTTGAAAGACTAGCAGAGGGGAGCTCCTACGAGCAGTACTTC	TRBV29-1	TRBJ2-7	TRBD2	-
CASGRRNYEQYF	TGTGCTAGTGGACGCAGAAACTACGAGCAGTACTTC	TRBV12-5	TRBJ2-7	-	-
CTSGLKASPSTDTQYF	TGCACCAGCGGCCTTAAGGCTTCCCCTAGCACAGATACGCAGTATTTT	TRBV1	TRBJ2-3	-	-
CASSSPGENTEAFF	TGTGCCAGCAGTTCTCCAGGGGAGAACACTGAAGCTTTCTTT	TRBV28	TRBJ1-1	-	-
CASSYSQREANIQYF	TGTGCCAGCAGTTACTCGCAACGGGAGGCTAACATTCAGTACTTC	TRBV6-6	TRBJ2-4	TRBD2	-
CSASGSGGNTIYF	TGCAGCGCCTCAGGGTCAGGGGGAAACACCATATATTTT	TRBV29-1	TRBJ1-3	-	-
CASNLGLAGGGETQYF	TGTGCCAGTAACCTCGGACTAGCGGGAGGCGGAGAGACCCAGTACTTC	TRBV19	TRBJ2-5	TRBD2	-
CASSRRGSAGELFF	TGTGCCAGCAGCCGGCGTGGTTCCGCCGGGGAGCTGTTTTTT	TRBV5-6	TRBJ2-2	-	-
CASSQFLAGAQETQYF	TGTGCCAGCAGCCAATTCTTAGCGGGAGCCCAAGAGACCCAGTACTTC	TRBV4-2	TRBJ2-5	TRBD2	few
CASSLGSVYNTF	TGTGCCAGCAGCTTAGGTTCAGTCTATAACACCTTC	TRBV7-9	TRBJ1-2	-	-
CASSPFVGGQETQYF	TGTGCCAGCAGCCCTTTTGTCGGGGGCCAAGAGACCCAGTACTTC	TRBV5-6	TRBJ2-5	-	-
CSAPMRQGERNTEAFF	TGCAGCGCCCCCATGCGTCAGGGGGAGCGAAACACTGAAGCTTTCTTT	TRBV29-1	TRBJ1-1	TRBD1	few